This T cell receptor (beta chain) was retrieved from a study of OX40 agonist ivuxolimab in advanced cancers. The table came from immunoSEQ multiplex PCR; TCRdb's copy has only in-frame clones and leaves some out. The table has 40,000 to 45,000 clones, roughly nine tenths seen once. This clonotype was sampled from an adult with an advanced solid tumor such as melanoma, head and neck, liver or kidney cancer. The sequencing here drew on CD4+ or CD8+ T cells sorted from blood, taken in a trial of the OX40 agonist ivuxolimab.

CDR3 in amino acids: CASSLQGDYGYTF. DNA for the CDR3: TGTGCCAGCAGCTTGCAGGGGGACTATGGCTACACCTTC. This chain connects TRBV5-4 to TRBJ1-2; 7 bases align to TRBD1. J lost 3 bases, V lost 1 base, and 0 bases had no gene match. The CDR3 is 13 amino acids. Germline values: CDR1 SGHNT, CDR2 YYREEE (reference sequence).